A selection of T cell receptor beta chains follows, all from one sample in a study of regulatory T cells in long-lasting Graves disease. TCRdb analysed the multiplex PCR reads with MiXCR anew, one entry per CDR3 protein. The sample gives a few hundred thousand distinct CDR3 sequences, just over 20% of which show up once; roughly 13% is in the top ten. Sequenced here: peripheral blood mononuclear cells (PBMCs), sampled at new diagnosis, from a patient treated with antithyroid drugs. These receptors were obtained from a female donor with Graves disease. Both conserved end residues are part of each CDR3.

V | CDR3
TRBV5-5 | CASSLGTQGTQYF
TRBV10-3 | CAISESGQGNTEAFF
TRBV6-1 | CASSTGLAGSDTQYF
TRBV6-5 | CASSYSRVATEAFF
TRBV5-6 | CASSLFGAHEQYF
TRBV6-5 | CASSYSSRETDTQYF
TRBV7-9 | CASSAKGTATNEKLFF
TRBV6-1 | CASSEAIKSSYNSPLHF
TRBV2 | CASSELAGTGTDTQYF
TRBV25-1 | CASSESQGQRAPPTDTQYF
TRBV20-1 | CSARAPELAGRDEQFF
TRBV12-3/TRBV12-4 | CASSPGSGNTIYF
TRBV3-1 | CASSQYGQGALTGELFF
TRBV5-4 | CASSLPGNTDTQYF
TRBV5-1 | CASSLQGQGRREQYF
TRBV6-2/TRBV6-3 | CASSYSFGGNEQFF
TRBV7-2 | CASSVQGTAFF
TRBV11-2 | CASSLLAGGPGVGFF
TRBV7-3 | CASSLYSRPQYF
TRBV6-1 | CAISDRDLSYYGYTF
TRBV7-6 | CASSLGHYYEQYF
TRBV20-1 | CSAPKGDKPRRF
TRBV3-1 | CASSALGEADTQYF
TRBV20-1 | CSASHIAGPGDTQYF
TRBV3-1 | CASSDYQSGLSTDTQYF
TRBV27 | CASSPDRGLGNTIYF
TRBV30 | CAWSRKGGRINEQFF
TRBV5-4 | CASSPGLAPYNEQFF
TRBV19 | CASSGTSGNNYNEQFF
TRBV12-3/TRBV12-4 | CASSLAASGRAADTQYF
TRBV7-2 | CASSLWGHNQPQHF
TRBV7-6 | CASSLVGGSSGETQYF
TRBV11-2 | CASSLERRGSPLHF
TRBV4-3 | CASSQDLTNSYTDTQYF
TRBV29-1 | CSVQRTGTDTEAFF
TRBV6-2/TRBV6-3 | CASSFEKNQPQHF
TRBV3-1 | CASSFSGSSYEQYF
TRBV20-1 | CSAGATVAQPQHF
TRBV3-1 | CASSQGPNQPQHF
TRBV19 | CASSLMTSGRARAEQYF
TRBV2 | CASSVLGVSETQYF
TRBV5-5 | CASSFSQGGNQPQHF
TRBV20-1 | CSARDRAVGPLYNEQFF
TRBV10-2 | CASSEVDTQYF